This entry is about one T cell receptor beta chain. This sample is part of a study of control samples from healthy donors and cancer patients. Germline values: CDR1 SGHVS, CDR2 FQNEAQ. The ends were cut back, 5 bases at V and 7 bases at J, with 19 bases in the middle. The CDR3 is 15 amino acids. Sequencing used immunoSEQ multiplex PCR; TCRdb keeps in-frame clones, though not all of them. The sample carries 140,000 to 150,000 clones, 89% recorded once. The chain links TRBV7-8 to TRBJ2-3; TRBD2 might be the D (7 bases). The receptor was derived from a man between 25 and 39 years old in good health. Sequencing used blood. CDR3 in amino acids: CASSPRGGGVNTQYF. The CDR3 bases are TGTGCCAGCAGCCCCAGGGGCGGGGGAGTGAATACGCAGTATTTT.